These T cell receptor beta chains were read from a single sample in a study of T cell changes during pregnancy in multiple sclerosis. Profiled with immunoSEQ multiplex PCR; TCRdb holds only in-frame clones, not every one. The sample lists under 65,000 clones, about nine tenths occurring once. This specimen was CD4+ T cells from peripheral blood mononuclear cells, taken in the third trimester of pregnancy. The receptors stem from a female donor with multiple sclerosis, enrolled in a pregnancy study. Each CDR3 is given with its conserved first and last residue. The D gene is left open where the match is weak. The size field is filled for only some rows; it gives once, few, many or a size class.

TGTGCCAGCAGCCCCCGAGGGGGTAGCGGGGGGGAGACCCAGTACTTC	CASSPRGGSGGETQYF	TRBV11-3	TRBJ2-5	TRBD2	-
TGTGCCAGCAGCGTAGGGGCGGGGGGGCCCTACAATGAGCAGTTCTTC	CASSVGAGGPYNEQFF	TRBV9	TRBJ2-1	TRBD2	-
TGTGCCAGCAGCGAACAGGGGGCTGCTGGCTACACCTTC	CASSEQGAAGYTF	TRBV21-1	TRBJ1-2	-	-
TGTGCCAGCAGTGGGGAAGACAGTTTCACTGAAGCTTTCTTT	CASSGEDSFTEAFF	TRBV2	TRBJ1-1	-	-
TGTGCCAGCAAAGGGACAGGTCCATCCCAGCATTTT	CASKGTGPSQHF	TRBV2	TRBJ1-5	TRBD1	-
TGCGCCAGCAGCCGTCCAGGGGGCGGAAGGGGTATCATCGAAAAACTGTTTTTT	CASSRPGGGRGIIEKLFF	TRBV4-1	TRBJ1-4	TRBD1	-
TGTGCCTGGGTGGGACAGGGAGTAACAGGCTACACCTTC	CAWVGQGVTGYTF	TRBV30	TRBJ1-2	TRBD1	-
TGTGCCAGCAGCTTGTCACCAGGGGTTGTGTACGAGCAGTACTTC	CASSLSPGVVYEQYF	TRBV7-2	TRBJ2-7	-	-
TGTGCCAGCAGCTTGTCTCTCTTGGGCTACACCTTC	CASSLSLLGYTF	TRBV5-6	TRBJ1-2	-	few
TGTGGCTCAGGGCCCTCTAACTATGGCTACACCTTC	CGSGPSNYGYTF	TRBV28	TRBJ1-2	-	-
TGTGCCAGCAGCGCCGCGGGTTTCGCCAATGAGCAGTTCTTC	CASSAAGFANEQFF	TRBV9	TRBJ2-1	-	-
TGTGCCAGCAGCGAGAGGGGAGGCTCCTATAATTCACCCCTCCACTTT	CASSERGGSYNSPLHF	TRBV9	TRBJ1-6	-	-
TGTGCAGTTAAAGGACAGGAGGCTCTAGCGAACACCGGGGAGCTGTTTTTT	CAVKGQEALANTGELFF	TRBV19	TRBJ2-2	TRBD1	-
TGTGCCAGCAGCTTAAATCCCGGGGGGCCCGTGCAGTACTTC	CASSLNPGGPVQYF	TRBV11-2	TRBJ2-7	-	-
TGTGCCAGCACCCTCTCTTGGACTAGCGGGGGGGATACGCAGTATTTT	CASTLSWTSGGDTQYF	TRBV2	TRBJ2-3	TRBD2	-
TGCGCCAGCAGCTTGGTCAGCCGGGGCACCGGGGAGCTGTTTTTT	CASSLVSRGTGELFF	TRBV5-1	TRBJ2-2	-	-